This TCR beta chain was captured in a study of spatial heterogeneity in lung cancer. Study-wide background: For tumor regions, TCR transcript counts showed a strong correlation with a T cell module score derived from matched bulk RNA-seq. The study, taken as a whole, reports: Around 7% of tumor T cells for alpha chains and less than 15% for beta chains were estimated to be covered. In tumors, expanded intratumoral alpha and beta TCR counts tracked mutation counts.

Time point reported: sample taken at primary tumor resection. A unique molecular identifier was carried by every single TCR cDNA molecule. Each CDR3 protein is one row after TCRdb ran MiXCR on the 5' RACE reads. This table has some 1,600 distinct CDR3 sequences, approximately 17% appearing once. Relative to its sample, this clonotype is large (0.1 to 1%). The antigen is not known. This receptor was taken from a male donor with early-stage non-small cell lung cancer. Sequencing was performed on lung tumor tissue, taken at surgery.

This CDR3 reads CASRRDLNTEAFF. The CDR3 DNA follows: TGTGCCAGCAGGCGTGATCTGAACACTGAAGCTTTCTTT. This chain joins TRBV5-5 and TRBJ1-1, with no clear D. The V end was cut by 5 bases, the J end by 0 bases, with 8 bases between. In germline, CDR1 is SGHKS, CDR2 YYEKEE (reference sequence). The CDR3 consists of 13 residues.